These T cell receptor beta chains were read from a single sample in a study of cytomegalovirus exposure and HLA in healthy donors. TCRdb's table, derived via immunoSEQ multiplex PCR, lists solely in-frame clones and lacks some. The top ten clones hold 3.1% of a sample with about 140,000 clones, more than 70% of them seen once. Sequencing was performed on PBMCs. Every receptor here comes from a male donor in good health and CMV-seronegative. The CDR3 runs from the conserved cysteine through the conserved F or W. A D gene is named only where the DNA matches it firmly. Clone size is shown for a subset of rows, as once, few, many or a class of expanded clone.

D gene,J gene,V gene,clone size,CDR3 DNA,CDR3 protein
NA,TRBJ2-2,TRBV27,NA,TGTGCCAGCAGTTCTAACCAGGGTCTCACCGGGGAGCTGTTTTTT,CASSSNQGLTGELFF
TRBD2,TRBJ2-1,TRBV15,once,TGTGCCACCAGCAGAACGACCGGGACTAGCGGGAGGGGTGGAGACAATGAGCAGTTCTTC,CATSRTTGTSGRGGDNEQFF
TRBD1,TRBJ1-4,TRBV30,NA,TGTGCCTGGAGTGAGGGGGCAGGGAGGTATGAAAAACTGTTTTTT,CAWSEGAGRYEKLFF
NA,TRBJ2-1,TRBV6-5,once,TGTGCCAGCAGAGCTAGCAGCCCCCCGTTTCAGTTCTTC,CASRASSPPFQFF
TRBD2,TRBJ2-7,TRBV27,once,TGTGCCAGCAGTTTATTATCGACTAGCGGGGCGTCCTACGAGCAGTACTTC,CASSLLSTSGASYEQYF
NA,TRBJ2-1,TRBV15,NA,TGTGCCACCTGCCGTTTTCGGTCTTACAATGAGCAGTTCTTC,CATCRFRSYNEQFF
NA,TRBJ2-3,TRBV5-4,few,TGTGCCAGCAGCTTGAACAGGGGGGGAGATACGCAGTATTTT,CASSLNRGGDTQYF
NA,TRBJ2-7,TRBV4-2,NA,TGTGCCAGCAGCTCCCGGGACTCCCCCCACCACGAGCAGTACTTC,CASSSRDSPHHEQYF
NA,TRBJ2-5,TRBV18,NA,TGTGCCAGCTCTACGCTAGGGGCCCAAGAGACCCAGTACTTC,CASSTLGAQETQYF
TRBD1,TRBJ2-3,TRBV5-1,once,TGCGCCAGCAGCCCTGGGACAGGGACTAGCACAGATACGCAGTATTTT,CASSPGTGTSTDTQYF
TRBD1,TRBJ2-7,TRBV28,NA,TGTGCCAATTCGGACAGGGTGTCCTACGAGCAGTACTTC,CANSDRVSYEQYF
NA,TRBJ2-7,TRBV21-1,few,TGTGCCAGCAGCAAACCCCACAGTTCCCCCCAGACAGGGGTCAGGTACGAGCAGTACTTC,CASSKPHSSPQTGVRYEQYF
TRBD1,TRBJ2-7,TRBV19,NA,TGTGCCAGTAGTGACGCAGGGGGCAGGAACGAGCAGTACTTC,CASSDAGGRNEQYF
NA,TRBJ2-3,TRBV9,few,TGTGCCAGTCGGCCGGCGGGGGCGAGCACAGATACGCAGTATTTT,CASRPAGASTDTQYF
TRBD1,TRBJ2-7,TRBV5-1,NA,TGCGCCAGCAGGAATAGGGGTGAGGGGGACAGCCCTTCCCTATCCTACGAGCAGTACTTC,CASRNRGEGDSPSLSYEQYF
NA,TRBJ2-1,TRBV4-3,few,TGCGCCAGCAGCCGGTACGGTGGAGTCGATTGGAATGAGCAGTTCTTC,CASSRYGGVDWNEQFF
NA,TRBJ2-2,TRBV25-1,NA,TGTGCCAGCAGTGAATCTATAGGGGAAAGCGCGAACACCGGGGAGCTGTTTTTT,CASSESIGESANTGELFF
TRBD1,TRBJ2-3,TRBV12-5,NA,TGTGCTAGTGGTTCCTGTGAATCGCGGGACAGGGGCACAGATACGCAGTATTTT,CASGSCESRDRGTDTQYF
NA,TRBJ2-2,TRBV27,few,TGTGCCAGCAGTTTAGGAGGAGCCGGGGAGCTGTTTTTT,CASSLGGAGELFF
NA,TRBJ1-2,TRBV6-1,NA,TGTGCCAGCAGATCGGACACGCTAAGGGGCTACACCTTC,CASRSDTLRGYTF
NA,TRBJ1-1,TRBV5-1,NA,TGCGCCAGCAGCTTGTTTGGCATCGAAGCTTTCTTT,CASSLFGIEAFF
TRBD1,TRBJ2-7,TRBV19,NA,TGTGCCAGTAGACCGACGGACAGGGACTACGAGCAGTACTTC,CASRPTDRDYEQYF
NA,TRBJ2-2,TRBV10-3,NA,TGTGCCATCACTGACAGGCCTACGAACACCGGGGAGCTGTTTTTT,CAITDRPTNTGELFF
TRBD2,TRBJ2-3,TRBV29-1,NA,TGCAGCGTTGGCCCCACTAGCGGGGGCACAGATACGCAGTATTTT,CSVGPTSGGTDTQYF
TRBD1,TRBJ1-3,TRBV19,NA,TGTGCCAGTAGTCCATCGGACAGGGTAGCGTCTGGAAACACCATATATTTT,CASSPSDRVASGNTIYF
NA,TRBJ1-4,TRBV28,NA,TGTGCCAGCAGTTTCCGCGCGGGACTTAATGAAAAACTGTTTTTT,CASSFRAGLNEKLFF
NA,TRBJ2-5,TRBV4-1,NA,TGCGCCAGCAGCCAAGACCACACTTGGGCTGGGGAGCAGTACTTC,CASSQDHTWAGEQYF
TRBD1,TRBJ1-2,TRBV7-9,NA,TGTGCCAGCAGCACAGGGACAGGGTCGTTGAACTATGGCTACACCTTC,CASSTGTGSLNYGYTF
NA,TRBJ2-7,TRBV19,NA,TGTGCCAGCCAGGGACATCTCTCCTACGAGCAGTACTTC,CASQGHLSYEQYF
TRBD2,TRBJ2-1,TRBV9,once,TGTGCCAGCAGCGTAGTAGGACTAGCGGGCCTCAATGAGCAGTTCTTC,CASSVVGLAGLNEQFF
TRBD1,TRBJ1-3,TRBV23-1,NA,TGCGCCAGCAGTCAGGGGGACAGGGAAAGAAACACCATATATTTT,CASSQGDRERNTIYF
TRBD2,TRBJ2-5,TRBV11-2,NA,TGTGCCAGCAGCCCCTGGGGCGGGAGGGGGCAAGAGACCCAGTACTTC,CASSPWGGRGQETQYF
TRBD1,TRBJ1-5,TRBV2,NA,TGTGCCAGCAATAAGGACAGGGGATTTAGTCAGCCCCAGCATTTT,CASNKDRGFSQPQHF